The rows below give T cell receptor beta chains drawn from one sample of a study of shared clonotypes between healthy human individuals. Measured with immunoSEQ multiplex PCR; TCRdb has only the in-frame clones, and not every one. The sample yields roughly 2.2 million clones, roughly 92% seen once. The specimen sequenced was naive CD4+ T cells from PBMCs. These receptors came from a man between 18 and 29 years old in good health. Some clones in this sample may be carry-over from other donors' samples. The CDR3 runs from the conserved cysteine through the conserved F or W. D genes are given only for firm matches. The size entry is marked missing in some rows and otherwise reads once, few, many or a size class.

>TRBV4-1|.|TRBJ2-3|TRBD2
TGCGCCAGCAGCCAAGGGCTAGCGGGAGTTATTAAAGATACGCAGTATTTT
CASSQGLAGVIKDTQYF
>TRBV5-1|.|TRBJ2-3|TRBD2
TGCGCCAGCAGCTTGGCCTTCGGGACTAGCGGGGAAGGGTATTTT
CASSLAFGTSGEGYF
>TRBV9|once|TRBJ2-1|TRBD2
TGTGCCAGCAGCGTAGGTGGTCTAGCGGGAGAAGGTGAGCAGTTCTTC
CASSVGGLAGEGEQFF
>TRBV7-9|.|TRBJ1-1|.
TGTGCCAGCAGCAACAGGGCAGAGAGTACTGAAGCTTTCTTT
CASSNRAESTEAFF
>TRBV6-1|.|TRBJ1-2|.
TGTGCCAGCAGCGAAAGGGACACCCTCCTTGAGGGCTACACCTTC
CASSERDTLLEGYTF
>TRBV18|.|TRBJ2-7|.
TGTGCCAGCTCACCCCAAACCTCCCGCGAGCAGTACTTC
CASSPQTSREQYF
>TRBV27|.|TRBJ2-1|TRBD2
TGTGCCAGCAACGGGGCGGGAGCGGGCTACAATGAGCAGTTCTTC
CASNGAGAGYNEQFF
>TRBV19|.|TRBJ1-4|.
TGTGCCAGTAGTAGGAATCAGGGAGAAAAACTGTTTTTT
CASSRNQGEKLFF
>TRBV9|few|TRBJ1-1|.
TGTGCCAGCAGCGCTTCGGTGGACAGCATGAACACTGAAGCTTTCTTT
CASSASVDSMNTEAFF
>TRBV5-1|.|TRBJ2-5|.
TGCGCCAGCAGCTTGACAGGTGGAGGTTTCGAGACCCAGTACTTC
CASSLTGGGFETQYF
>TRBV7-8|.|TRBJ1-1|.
TGTGCCAGCAGCTTAGGTTCGGCGGGGAACACTGAAGCTTTCTTT
CASSLGSAGNTEAFF
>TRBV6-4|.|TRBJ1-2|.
TGTGCCAGCAGTGAAAGAGAGGACCTCGGGGGCTACACCTTC
CASSEREDLGGYTF
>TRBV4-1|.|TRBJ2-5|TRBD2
TGCGCCAGCAGCCAATTGGATTGGGGGACTAGCGTCGAACAAGAGACCCAGTACTTC
CASSQLDWGTSVEQETQYF
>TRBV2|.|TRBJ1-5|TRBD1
TGTGCCAGCAGTGCAGGCAGGGGGAATCAGCCCCAGCATTTT
CASSAGRGNQPQHF
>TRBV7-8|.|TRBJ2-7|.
TGTGCCAGCAGCCCCAGAGGCCTAGCTGTCGCCTACGAGCAGTACTTC
CASSPRGLAVAYEQYF
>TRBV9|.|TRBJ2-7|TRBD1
TGTGCCAGCAGCGTAGGGGGACAGTCAACCTACGAGCAGTACTTC
CASSVGGQSTYEQYF
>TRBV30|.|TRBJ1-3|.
TGTGCCTTACAGGAGAGCTCTGGAAACACCATATATTTT
CALQESSGNTIYF
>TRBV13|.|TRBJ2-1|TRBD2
TGTGCCAGCAGCTCGGGACTAGCGGGAGAGTCCTACAATGAGCAGTTCTTC
CASSSGLAGESYNEQFF
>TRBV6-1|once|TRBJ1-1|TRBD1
TGTGCCAGCAGTGAAGCCCTGGGACAGGGACGTTCCACTGAAGCTTTCTTT
CASSEALGQGRSTEAFF
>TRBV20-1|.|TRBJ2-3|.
TGCAGTGCTCGGCGGGCAGATACGCAGTATTTT
CSARRADTQYF
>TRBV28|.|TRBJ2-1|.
TGTGCCACCCGCGGGCCTTTTCGCCGGTTCTTC
CATRGPFRRFF
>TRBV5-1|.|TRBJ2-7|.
TGCGCCAGCAGCCCCCGTCTTGGGAGCTCCTACGAGCAGTACTTC
CASSPRLGSSYEQYF
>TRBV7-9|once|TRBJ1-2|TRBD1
TGTGCCAGCAGCTACGACAGGGACGGCTACACCTTC
CASSYDRDGYTF
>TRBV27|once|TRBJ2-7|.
TGTGCCAGCAGTTTATTAACCGGACGGGCCTACGAGCAGTACTTC
CASSLLTGRAYEQYF
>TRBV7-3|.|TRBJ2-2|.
TGTGCCAGCAGCCCAGGAGGCATGGGGACCGGGGAGCTGTTTTTT
CASSPGGMGTGELFF
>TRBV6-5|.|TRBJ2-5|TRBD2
TGTGCCAGCAGTCAAACTAGCGGGAGATGGGAGACCCAGTACTTC
CASSQTSGRWETQYF
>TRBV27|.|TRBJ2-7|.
TGTGCCAGCAGTTTACTCGGGGCCGGGGTGGACGAGCAGTACTTC
CASSLLGAGVDEQYF
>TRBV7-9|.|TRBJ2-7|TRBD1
TGTGCCAGCAGCTTAGGGACAGGAGCCTACGAGCAGTACTTC
CASSLGTGAYEQYF
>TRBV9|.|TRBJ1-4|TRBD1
TGTGCCAGCAGCGTAGGGACAGGGGAGAAGGATGAAAAACTGTTTTTT
CASSVGTGEKDEKLFF
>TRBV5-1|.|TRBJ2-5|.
TGCGCCAGCAGCTCTAACCAAGGGGAGACCCAGTACTTC
CASSSNQGETQYF
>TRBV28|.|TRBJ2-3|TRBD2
TGTGCCAGCAGTGCTAGACCGGGACTAGCGGCTAGCACAGATACGCAGTATTTT
CASSARPGLAASTDTQYF
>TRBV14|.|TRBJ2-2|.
TGTGCCAGCAGCCAAGATCTTTGGGCAGGCGCGGAGCTGTTTTTT
CASSQDLWAGAELFF
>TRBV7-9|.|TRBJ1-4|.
TGTGCCAGCAGCGCCTTAGTTGAAAAACTGTTTTTT
CASSALVEKLFF
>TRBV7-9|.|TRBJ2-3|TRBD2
TGTGCCAGCAGCTACCTAGCGGGCTACAGCACAGATACGCAGTATTTT
CASSYLAGYSTDTQYF
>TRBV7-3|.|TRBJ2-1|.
TGTGCCAGCAGCCCTTTGACTTGGAGCGCCTACAATGAGCAGTTCTTC
CASSPLTWSAYNEQFF
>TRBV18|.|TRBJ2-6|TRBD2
TGTGCCAGCTCACCCGCCCCTAGCGGGAGCGCTGGGGCCAACGTCCTGACTTTC
CASSPAPSGSAGANVLTF
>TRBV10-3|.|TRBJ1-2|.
TGTGCCATCAGACCGGGACTCCCGCCGGATGGCTACACCTTC
CAIRPGLPPDGYTF
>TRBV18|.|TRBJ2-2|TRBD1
TGTGCCAGCTCCCATGGGACAGGGAACACCGGGGAGCTGTTTTTT
CASSHGTGNTGELFF
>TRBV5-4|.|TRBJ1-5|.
TGTGCCAGCAGCGGGGGACACAATAGCAATCAGCCCCAGCATTTT
CASSGGHNSNQPQHF
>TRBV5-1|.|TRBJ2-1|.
TGCGCCAGCAGCTTGGAACTGGGGGCTCCCTACAATGAGCAGTTCTTC
CASSLELGAPYNEQFF
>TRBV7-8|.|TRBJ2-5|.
TGTGCCAGCAGCTCTAGGTGGGAGTTCCAAGAGACCCAGTACTTC
CASSSRWEFQETQYF
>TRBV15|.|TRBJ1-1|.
TGTGCCACCAGCAGAGATCCCCGGGGGCGGGTGAACACTGAAGCTTTCTTT
CATSRDPRGRVNTEAFF